These 22 T cell receptor beta chains share one sample of origin, sequenced in a study of beta chain features in type 1 diabetes. Expressed TCRB transcripts got sequenced, as all isolated RNA was reverse transcribed. TCRdb keeps only in-frame clones here, not all; method: immunoSEQ multiplex PCR. The profile shows about 340,000 clones, 6.5% to 10% of them singletons. Sequencing input: central memory CD4+ T cells from blood. These receptor sequences come from a woman aged 18-35 years in good health.

This chain joins TRBV27 and TRBJ2-4; D perhaps matches TRBD2 (6 bases). The ends were cut back, 7 bases at V and 0 bases at J, with 7 bases in the middle. The CDR3 runs 13 residues. Germline assignment: CDR1 MNHEY and CDR2 SMNVEV (reference sequence). CDR3 in amino acids: CASTGGAKNIQYF. The CDR3, as DNA: TGTGCCAGCACCGGGGGAGCCAAAAACATTCAGTACTTC.

The chain employs TRBV28 and TRBJ1-2, with a weak D call TRBD1 (5 bases). Looked up from germline, CDR1 is MDHEN and CDR2 is SYDVKM. Trimming removed 3 bases from V and 0 bases from J, with 17 bases in between. The CDR3 contains 17 residues. The CDR3 DNA is TGTGCCAGCAGTTTTAGACAGTGGGGCTTGGCTAACTATGGCTACACCTTC. It specifies CASSFRQWGLANYGYTF.

This clone was seen a handful of times. The rearrangement joins TRBV7-3 to TRBJ2-1, with D possibly matching TRBD1 (5 bases). The V end was cut by 5 bases, the J end by 8 bases, with 10 bases between. The CDR3 sequence is 12 residues long. The germline V gene has CDR1 SGHTA and CDR2 FQGTGA. CDR3 residues: CASSNGAHEQFF. CDR3 DNA sequence: TGTGCCAGCAGCAATGGGGCTCATGAGCAGTTCTTC.

This clone was observed a handful of times. The V call is TRBV10-3, the J call TRBJ2-2; tentative D call: TRBD2 (6 bases). V shed 4 bases and J shed 4 bases, with 19 bases lying between them. Germline V gives CDR1 ENHRY, CDR2 SYGVKD. There are 17 residues in the CDR3. The chain's CDR3 is CAISARGPNTPTGELFF. The CDR3 coding sequence is TGTGCCATCAGTGCGCGGGGCCCAAACACCCCCACCGGGGAGCTGTTTTTT.

This clone was picked up a small number of times. The CDR3: CASSGQAREKLFF. The CDR3 nucleotides read TGTGCCAGTTCTGGACAGGCTCGAGAAAAACTGTTTTTT. The chain uses TRBV19 and TRBJ1-4; 7 nucleotides agree with TRBD1. After removal of 8 bases from V and 8 bases from J, the junction contained 8 bases not matched to a gene. This CDR3 comprises 13 residues. Germline assignment: CDR1 LNHDA and CDR2 SQIVND (reference sequence).

This clone has just a few counts. The chain has TRBV28 and TRBJ2-5; 8 bases align to TRBD1. The CDR3 spans 17 residues. The J segment lost 2 bases and the V segment lost 5 bases, leaving 13 bases of the junction unmatched. Germline CDR1 is MDHEN and CDR2 is SYDVKM. CDR3 nucleotides: TGTGCCAGCAGTCCCCAGGACAGGGACAGGAGGCAAGAGACCCAGTACTTC. Protein product: CASSPQDRDRRQETQYF.

This clone was counted between two and nine times. This chain links TRBV5-1 with TRBJ1-1; no definite D call. CDR1 is SGHRS and CDR2 is YFSETQ in the germline V gene. Trimming removed 4 bases from V and 7 bases from J, with 11 bases in between. The CDR3 has 12 amino acids. This chain's CDR3 is CASSALGHEAFF. CDR3 DNA: TGCGCCAGCAGCGCCTTGGGCCATGAAGCTTTCTTT. Drawing the rest from reference TRBV5-1 and TRBJ1-1, the complete variable domain is KAGVTQTPRYLIKTRGQQVTLSCSPISGHRSVSWYQQTPGQGLQFLFEYFSETQRNKGNFPGRFSGRQFSNSRSEMNVSTLELGDSALYLCASSALGHEAFFGQGTRLTVV.

This clone was recorded a few times. This sequence joins TRBV28 and TRBJ2-7, with D perhaps TRBD2 (6 bases). The CDR3 spans 13 residues. From germline, CDR1 is MDHEN and CDR2 SYDVKM. V was pared by 2 bases and J by 13 bases, with 18 bases between. The CDR3 loop reads CASSLQESTSLYF. DNA for the CDR3: TGTGCCAGCAGTTTACAAGAGAGTACTAGCCTCTACTTC.

The chain combines TRBV5-6 with TRBJ2-3; D is tentatively TRBD1 or TRBD2 (5 bases each). Trimming stripped 3 bases from V and 1 base from J, with 12 bases between. In germline, CDR1 is SGHDT, CDR2 YYEEEE. The CDR3 is 15 residues long. In DNA form, the CDR3 reads TGTGCCAGCAGCTACCGGGACCTACGCACAGATACGCAGTATTTT. This translates into CASSYRDLRTDTQYF.

The chain recombines TRBV4-2 with TRBJ2-3; tentative D call: TRBD2 (5 bases). From germline, CDR1 is LGHNA and CDR2 YNFKEQ. CDR3 length: 19 amino acids. V lost 4 bases to trimming and J lost 0 bases, with 23 bases between them. The CDR3 nucleotides are TGTGCCAGCAGCCCTCTCAATGGTGGTTCGGGATGGAGCACAGATACGCAGTATTTT. Its translation is CASSPLNGGSGWSTDTQYF.

The chain links TRBV18 to TRBJ1-1; TRBD1 matches at 7 bases. Looked up from germline, CDR1 is KGHSH and CDR2 is LQKENI. The V and J ends lost 3 bases and 1 base, in that order; junction bases with no gene match: 8. CDR3 length: 16 residues. The CDR3, as DNA: TGTGCCAGCTCACCCGGGACAGCCTTTTCGAACACTGAAGCTTTCTTT. It specifies CASSPGTAFSNTEAFF.

The V call is TRBV2, the J call TRBJ2-1, with 12 bases aligning to TRBD2. The CDR3 spans 14 residues. The ends lost 10 bases at V and 7 bases at J; junction bases unmatched: 8. The germline CDR1 and CDR2 sequences are SNHLY and FYNNEI. The CDR3 DNA reads as TGTGCCACTTTGACTAGCGGGAGAATAAATGAGCAGTTCTTC. Protein: CATLTSGRINEQFF.

The V gene is TRBV20-1, the J gene TRBJ1-1; no clear D gene. This CDR3 comprises 10 residues. Trimming shortened V by 1 base and J by 10 bases, and 7 bases separated the two germline ends. From germline, CDR1 is DFQATT and CDR2 SNEGSKA (reference sequence). The CDR3, as DNA: TGCAGTGCTAGAGTAAAGGGAGCTTTCTTT. Translating it yields CSARVKGAFF.

This clone was observed a handful of times. The chain couples TRBV19 to TRBJ1-1; 10 bases line up with TRBD1. After removal of 2 bases from V and 5 bases from J, the junction contained 5 bases not matched to a gene. CDR1 LNHDA and CDR2 SQIVND come from the germline V gene (reference sequence). CDR3 size: 15 residues. The CDR3 loop is CASSIRTGGKTEAFF. The CDR3 DNA is TGTGCCAGTAGTATAAGGACAGGGGGGAAGACTGAAGCTTTCTTT.

This clone was observed a few times. The chain uses TRBV7-3 and TRBJ2-5; D is unclear. The CDR3 has 13 residues. Per germline, CDR1 SGHTA and CDR2 FQGTGA. V lost 2 bases to trimming and J lost 4 bases, with 8 bases between them. CDR3 sequence: CASSLAILETQYF. CDR3 nucleotides: TGTGCCAGCAGCTTAGCGATCCTAGAGACCCAGTACTTC.

In nucleotides, the CDR3 is TGCAGTGCCCCGGACCCCGAGCAGTACTTC. Translating it yields CSAPDPEQYF. V usage is TRBV20-1 and J usage is TRBJ2-7; no reliable D call. The V end was cut by 6 bases, the J end by 6 bases, with 9 bases between. The CDR3 is 10 amino acids. CDR1 DFQATT and CDR2 SNEGSKA come from the germline V gene (reference sequence).

Only a few counts were recorded for this clone. In DNA form, the CDR3 reads TGTGCCAAACCGGGACAGGGCTCTGGCTACACCTTC. Residues: CAKPGQGSGYTF. The V and J genes are TRBV11-3 and TRBJ1-2; 9 bases fit TRBD1. Per germline, CDR1 SGHNT and CDR2 YENEEA. J gave up 7 bases and V 10 bases, and 7 bases lay outside the gene matches. The CDR3 covers 12 residues.

The gene calls are TRBV11-1 and TRBJ2-2, with a weak D call TRBD1 (5 bases). Trimming left V 5 bases short and J 4 bases short, with 14 bases between. Germline CDR1 SGHAT, CDR2 FQDESV (reference sequence). The CDR3 is made up of 15 amino acids. The CDR3 here is CASSLAPGPTGELFF. The CDR3, as DNA: TGTGCCAGCAGCCTGGCCCCAGGGCCCACCGGGGAGCTGTTTTTT.

This clone was picked up a small number of times. The chain links TRBV27 to TRBJ2-7, with D perhaps given as TRBD1 or TRBD2 (5 bases each). The CDR3 extends over 16 amino acids. In germline, CDR1 is MNHEY, CDR2 SMNVEV (reference sequence). V was cut by 3 bases and J by 5 bases, with 20 bases left in between. CDR3 coding DNA: TGTGCCAGCAGTTTGGGTACCGGGGCCTCAAGGGACGAGCAGTACTTC. As protein: CASSLGTGASRDEQYF.

V usage is TRBV18 and J usage is TRBJ2-7; D gene ambiguous. CDR3 size: 12 residues. V lost 5 bases and J 0 bases, leaving 5 bases between the germline ends. Germline V lookup: CDR1 KGHSH, CDR2 LQKENI. DNA for the CDR3: TGTGCCAGCTCATCGAGCTCCTACGAGCAGTACTTC. Translating it yields CASSSSSYEQYF. Variable domain in full (rest from reference TRBV18 and TRBJ2-7): NAGVMQNPRHLVRRRGQEARLRCSPMKGHSHVYWYRQLPEEGLKFMVYLQKENIIDESGMPKERFSAEFPKEGPSILRIQQVVRGDSAAYFCASSSSSYEQYFGPGTRLTVT.

The chain recombines TRBV19 with TRBJ1-1; 9 nucleotides line up with TRBD1. V was clipped by 4 bases and J by 0 bases; unmatched bases: 3. The CDR3 consists of 15 residues. Germline CDR1 reads LNHDA; CDR2 reads SQIVND (reference sequence). CDR3 sequence reads: CASSTGQGMNTEAFF. The CDR3 coding sequence is TGTGCCAGTAGTACCGGACAGGGGATGAACACTGAAGCTTTCTTT.

This clone was picked up a small number of times. The genes are TRBV9 and TRBJ2-6; D not certain. Germline-derived CDR1 and CDR2 are SGDLS and YYNGEE. Trimming stripped 0 bases from V and 2 bases from J, with 15 bases between. The CDR3 runs 18 residues. This chain's CDR3 is CASSVAPSSGAGANVLTF. For the CDR3, the DNA is TGTGCCAGCAGCGTAGCCCCCAGCTCTGGGGCTGGGGCCAACGTCCTGACTTTC.